This T cell receptor (beta chain) was observed in a study of blood T cell repertoires in COVID-19. At the level of the study: The United States, Italy and Spain supplied acute and convalescent COVID-19 samples. T cells, B-cell-depleted T cells, or PBMCs provided the cDNA or gDNA that served as material.

Original analysis: The assay estimated nucleated cells by amplifying reference gene primers. Some clones are missing from TCRdb's copy, which holds only in-frame ones; the method was immunoSEQ multiplex PCR. V, J and clone size are those of that table, while D and trimming were read from the DNA. The table has around 200,000 clones, more than 60% seen once. The sequenced sample consisted of peripheral blood. The clonotype originates from a woman between 50 and 59 years old with acute or convalescent COVID-19.

The CDR3 is CASRVGQVNTEAFF. Written as DNA, the CDR3 is TGTGCCAGCAGGGTGGGACAGGTGAACACTGAAGCTTTCTTT. The chain joins TRBV2 to TRBJ1-1, with 8 bases that match TRBD1. Looked up from germline, CDR1 is SNHLY and CDR2 is FYNNEI. Trimming removed 6 bases from V and 0 bases from J; junction bases left unmatched: 3. The CDR3 sequence is 14 residues long.